This T cell receptor beta chain was recovered during a study of T-cell memory formation after mild COVID-19. TCRdb redid the calling of the 5' RACE reads with MiXCR, one entry per CDR3 protein. The sample lists a few hundred thousand distinct CDR3 sequences; approximately 19% were seen once. This clonotype was observed a handful of times. The sequenced sample consisted of PBMCs or a T cell subset sorted from them (not recorded which). The sequence was collected from a man aged 18 to 30 who had mild COVID-19 (a few samples of this study predate the infection). Cell type and time point are not known.

CDR3 DNA sequence: TGTGCCAGCAGCTCACGGCGGGGGCTAAAGGTGGTAGTGGCAGATACGCAGTATTTT. Its translation: CASSSRRGLKVVVADTQYF. The rearrangement links TRBV12-3 or TRBV12-4 to TRBJ2-3; TRBD2 might be the D (7 bases). The CDR3 spans 19 residues. V was shortened by 6 bases and J by 4 bases, with 29 bases between the two germline ends.